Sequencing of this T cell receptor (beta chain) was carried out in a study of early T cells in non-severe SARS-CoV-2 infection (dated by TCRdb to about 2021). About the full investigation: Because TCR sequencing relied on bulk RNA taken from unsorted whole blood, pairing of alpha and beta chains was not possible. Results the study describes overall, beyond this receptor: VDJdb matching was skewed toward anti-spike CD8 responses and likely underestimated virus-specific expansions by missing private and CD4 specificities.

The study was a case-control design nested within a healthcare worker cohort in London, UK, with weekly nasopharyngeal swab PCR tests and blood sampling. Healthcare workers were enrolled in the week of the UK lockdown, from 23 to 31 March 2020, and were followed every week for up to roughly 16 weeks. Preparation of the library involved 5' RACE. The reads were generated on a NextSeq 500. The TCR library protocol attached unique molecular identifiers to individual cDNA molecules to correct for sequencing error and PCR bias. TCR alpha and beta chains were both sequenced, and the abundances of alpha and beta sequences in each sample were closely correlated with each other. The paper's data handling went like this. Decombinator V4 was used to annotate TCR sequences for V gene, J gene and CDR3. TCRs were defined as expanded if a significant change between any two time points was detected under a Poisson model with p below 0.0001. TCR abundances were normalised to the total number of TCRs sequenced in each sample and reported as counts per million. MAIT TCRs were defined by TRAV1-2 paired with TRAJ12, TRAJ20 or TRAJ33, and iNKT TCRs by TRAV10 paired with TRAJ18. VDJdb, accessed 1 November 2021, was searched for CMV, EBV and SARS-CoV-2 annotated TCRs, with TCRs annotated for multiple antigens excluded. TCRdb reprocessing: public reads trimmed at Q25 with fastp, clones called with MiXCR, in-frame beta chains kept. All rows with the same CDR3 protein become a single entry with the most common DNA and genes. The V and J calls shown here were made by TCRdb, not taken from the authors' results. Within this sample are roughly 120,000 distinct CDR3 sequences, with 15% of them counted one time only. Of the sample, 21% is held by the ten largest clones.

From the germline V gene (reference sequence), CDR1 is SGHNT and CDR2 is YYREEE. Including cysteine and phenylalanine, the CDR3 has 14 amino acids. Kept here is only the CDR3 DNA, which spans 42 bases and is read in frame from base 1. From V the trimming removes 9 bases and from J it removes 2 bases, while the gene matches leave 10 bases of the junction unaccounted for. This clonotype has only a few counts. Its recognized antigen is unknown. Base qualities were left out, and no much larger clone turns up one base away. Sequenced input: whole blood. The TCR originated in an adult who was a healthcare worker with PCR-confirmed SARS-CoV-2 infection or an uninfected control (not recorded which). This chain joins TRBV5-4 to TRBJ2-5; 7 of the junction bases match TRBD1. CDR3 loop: CATSRQGTQETQYF. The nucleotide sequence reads TGTGCCACCTCCCGACAGGGTACGCAAGAGACCCAGTACTTC.